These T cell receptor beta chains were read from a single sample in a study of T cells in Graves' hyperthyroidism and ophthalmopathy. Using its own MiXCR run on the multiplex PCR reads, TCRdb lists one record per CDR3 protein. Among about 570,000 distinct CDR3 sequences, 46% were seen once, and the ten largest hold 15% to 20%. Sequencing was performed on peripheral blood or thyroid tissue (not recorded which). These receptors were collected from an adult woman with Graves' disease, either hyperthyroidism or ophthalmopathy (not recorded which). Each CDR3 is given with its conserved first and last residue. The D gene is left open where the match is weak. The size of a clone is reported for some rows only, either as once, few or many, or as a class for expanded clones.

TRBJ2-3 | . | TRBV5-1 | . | TGCGCCAGCAGCTTCTGGGGAGGCTTGACAGATACGCAGTATTTT | CASSFWGGLTDTQYF
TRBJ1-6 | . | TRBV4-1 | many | TGCGCCAGCAGCGCAAAATCCGGGACATCGGATAATTCACCCCTCCACTTT | CASSAKSGTSDNSPLHF
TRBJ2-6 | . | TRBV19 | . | TGTGCCAGTATTAGCCTGCGGGGAGTCACCGGGGCCAACGTCCTGACTTTC | CASISLRGVTGANVLTF
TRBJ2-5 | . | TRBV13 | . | TGCGCCAGCAGGCTTGGAAGCTGGACATTACAAGAGACCCAGTACTTC | CASRLGSWTLQETQYF
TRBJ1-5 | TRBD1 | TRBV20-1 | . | TGCAGTGCTAGAGGGGGGACAGTGAGAAGTCAGCCCCAGCATTTT | CSARGGTVRSQPQHF
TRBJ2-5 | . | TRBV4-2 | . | TGTGCCAGCAGCCCTACTTCGGGGGCGGTCCCAATCGGGGAGACCCAGTACTTC | CASSPTSGAVPIGETQYF
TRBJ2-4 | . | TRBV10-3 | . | TGTGCCATCAGTGAAAATATACTAGATTTGGATGGGGCCAAAAACATTCAGTACTTC | CAISENILDLDGAKNIQYF
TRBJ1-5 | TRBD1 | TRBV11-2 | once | TGTGCCAGCAGCTTAGGCCCAGGGGGCGAGGCTCAGCCCCAGCATTTT | CASSLGPGGEAQPQHF
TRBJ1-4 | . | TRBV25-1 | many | TGTGCCAGCAGTGATCGGCTTACCGGTGAAAAACTGTTTTTT | CASSDRLTGEKLFF
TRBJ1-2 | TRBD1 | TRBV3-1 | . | TGTGCCAGCAGCCACCGGGACAGGGGGCTCAGGGACTATGGCTACACCTTC | CASSHRDRGLRDYGYTF
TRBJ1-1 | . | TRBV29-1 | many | TGCAGCGGCATTGAAGGGCGAGCTTTCTTT | CSGIEGRAFF
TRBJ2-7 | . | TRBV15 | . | TGTGCCACCAGCAGAGTGGCCGGGGGACCTTACGAGCAGTACTTC | CATSRVAGGPYEQYF
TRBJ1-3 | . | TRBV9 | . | TGTGCCAGCAGCTTCCAGGGTGTCGCGGGAAACACCATATATTTT | CASSFQGVAGNTIYF
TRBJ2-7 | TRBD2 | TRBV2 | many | TGTGCCAGTTCCGGGACTAGCGGGAGGAACGAGCAGTACTTC | CASSGTSGRNEQYF
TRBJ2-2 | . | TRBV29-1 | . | TGCAGCGTTGACGGGAGAGCCGGGGAGCTGTTTTTT | CSVDGRAGELFF
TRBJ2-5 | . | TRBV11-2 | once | TGTGCCAGCAGCGCCGGGACGGCCGGACCCGCGGAGACCCAGTACTTC | CASSAGTAGPAETQYF
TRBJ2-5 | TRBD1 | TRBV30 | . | TGTGCCTGGAGCGCGACAGGGGGAGGGGAGACCCAGTACTTC | CAWSATGGGETQYF
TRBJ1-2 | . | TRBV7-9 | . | TGTGCCAGCAGCTTGGAGGGAAAAAACTATGGCTACACCTTC | CASSLEGKNYGYTF
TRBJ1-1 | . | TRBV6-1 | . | TGTGCCAGCAGTTACGAAGGGGATACTGAAGCTTTCTTT | CASSYEGDTEAFF
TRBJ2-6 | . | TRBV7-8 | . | TGTGCCAGCAGCTTAGCCCGGTCCTCTGGGGCCAACGTCCTGACTTTC | CASSLARSSGANVLTF
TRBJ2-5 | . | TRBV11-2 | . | TGTGCCAGCAGCCGTACAATGACAGAGCAAGAGACCCAGTACTTC | CASSRTMTEQETQYF
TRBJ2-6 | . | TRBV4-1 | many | TGCGCCAGCAGCCAAGAGAATAGGTTTTACGGGGCCAACGTCCTGACTTTC | CASSQENRFYGANVLTF
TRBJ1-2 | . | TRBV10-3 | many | TGTGCCATCAGTGAGTGGGGGGATGCCTATGGCTACACCTTC | CAISEWGDAYGYTF
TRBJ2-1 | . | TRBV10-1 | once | TGCGCCAGCAGTGAGGCCCCGGACACGTACAATGAGCAGTTCTTC | CASSEAPDTYNEQFF
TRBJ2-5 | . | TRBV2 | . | TGTGCCAGCAGCTTAACCGGGACCATGATGGGGACCCAGTACTTC | CASSLTGTMMGTQYF
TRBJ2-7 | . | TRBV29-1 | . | TGCAGCGTGGGACAAACCTACGAGCAGTACTTC | CSVGQTYEQYF
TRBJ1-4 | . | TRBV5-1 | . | TGCGCCAGCAGCCAGACTCACAGAGATGTGTTTGAAAAACTGTTTTTT | CASSQTHRDVFEKLFF
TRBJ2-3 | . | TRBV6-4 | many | TGTGCCAGCAGTGCCAACGAGGCGGATACGCAGTATTTT | CASSANEADTQYF
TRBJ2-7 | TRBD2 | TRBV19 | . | TGTGCCAGTAGTATAGCGGGAGGGGTCTACGAGCAGTACTTC | CASSIAGGVYEQYF
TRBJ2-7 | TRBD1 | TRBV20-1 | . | TGCAGTGCGATTAACAGGGGGCGCGACGAGCAGTACTTC | CSAINRGRDEQYF
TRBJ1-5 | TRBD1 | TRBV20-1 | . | TGCAGTGCTAGAGATCGGGACAGGGGGCGGCAGCCCCAGCATTTT | CSARDRDRGRQPQHF
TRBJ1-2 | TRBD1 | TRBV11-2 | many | TGTGCCAGCAGCTTAGGGTCTGGCAGAACAGGGGCGGCTAACTATGGCTACACCTTC | CASSLGSGRTGAANYGYTF
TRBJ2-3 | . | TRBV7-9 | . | TGTGCCAGCAGTTCGGGTCTGATCACAGATACGCAGTATTTT | CASSSGLITDTQYF
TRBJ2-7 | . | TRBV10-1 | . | TGCGCCAGCAGTGCGGGGGACAGCCCTTACGAGCAGTACTTC | CASSAGDSPYEQYF
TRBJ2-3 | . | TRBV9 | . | TGTGCCAGCAGCCAATGGGACGGGGATACGCAGTATTTT | CASSQWDGDTQYF
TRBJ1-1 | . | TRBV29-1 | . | TGCAGCTCGGTTGAGAACACTGAAGCTTTCTTT | CSSVENTEAFF
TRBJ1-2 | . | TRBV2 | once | TGTGACCGTGAGCCTGATAGCTATGGCTACACCTTC | CDREPDSYGYTF
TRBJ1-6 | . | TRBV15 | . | TGTGCCACCAGCAGAGAAAGGGAGAATTCACCCCTCCACTTT | CATSRERENSPLHF
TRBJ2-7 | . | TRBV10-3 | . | TGTGCCATCAGTGAGTCATTAGCCGGGGGCCCTTCGGACGAGCAGTACTTC | CAISESLAGGPSDEQYF